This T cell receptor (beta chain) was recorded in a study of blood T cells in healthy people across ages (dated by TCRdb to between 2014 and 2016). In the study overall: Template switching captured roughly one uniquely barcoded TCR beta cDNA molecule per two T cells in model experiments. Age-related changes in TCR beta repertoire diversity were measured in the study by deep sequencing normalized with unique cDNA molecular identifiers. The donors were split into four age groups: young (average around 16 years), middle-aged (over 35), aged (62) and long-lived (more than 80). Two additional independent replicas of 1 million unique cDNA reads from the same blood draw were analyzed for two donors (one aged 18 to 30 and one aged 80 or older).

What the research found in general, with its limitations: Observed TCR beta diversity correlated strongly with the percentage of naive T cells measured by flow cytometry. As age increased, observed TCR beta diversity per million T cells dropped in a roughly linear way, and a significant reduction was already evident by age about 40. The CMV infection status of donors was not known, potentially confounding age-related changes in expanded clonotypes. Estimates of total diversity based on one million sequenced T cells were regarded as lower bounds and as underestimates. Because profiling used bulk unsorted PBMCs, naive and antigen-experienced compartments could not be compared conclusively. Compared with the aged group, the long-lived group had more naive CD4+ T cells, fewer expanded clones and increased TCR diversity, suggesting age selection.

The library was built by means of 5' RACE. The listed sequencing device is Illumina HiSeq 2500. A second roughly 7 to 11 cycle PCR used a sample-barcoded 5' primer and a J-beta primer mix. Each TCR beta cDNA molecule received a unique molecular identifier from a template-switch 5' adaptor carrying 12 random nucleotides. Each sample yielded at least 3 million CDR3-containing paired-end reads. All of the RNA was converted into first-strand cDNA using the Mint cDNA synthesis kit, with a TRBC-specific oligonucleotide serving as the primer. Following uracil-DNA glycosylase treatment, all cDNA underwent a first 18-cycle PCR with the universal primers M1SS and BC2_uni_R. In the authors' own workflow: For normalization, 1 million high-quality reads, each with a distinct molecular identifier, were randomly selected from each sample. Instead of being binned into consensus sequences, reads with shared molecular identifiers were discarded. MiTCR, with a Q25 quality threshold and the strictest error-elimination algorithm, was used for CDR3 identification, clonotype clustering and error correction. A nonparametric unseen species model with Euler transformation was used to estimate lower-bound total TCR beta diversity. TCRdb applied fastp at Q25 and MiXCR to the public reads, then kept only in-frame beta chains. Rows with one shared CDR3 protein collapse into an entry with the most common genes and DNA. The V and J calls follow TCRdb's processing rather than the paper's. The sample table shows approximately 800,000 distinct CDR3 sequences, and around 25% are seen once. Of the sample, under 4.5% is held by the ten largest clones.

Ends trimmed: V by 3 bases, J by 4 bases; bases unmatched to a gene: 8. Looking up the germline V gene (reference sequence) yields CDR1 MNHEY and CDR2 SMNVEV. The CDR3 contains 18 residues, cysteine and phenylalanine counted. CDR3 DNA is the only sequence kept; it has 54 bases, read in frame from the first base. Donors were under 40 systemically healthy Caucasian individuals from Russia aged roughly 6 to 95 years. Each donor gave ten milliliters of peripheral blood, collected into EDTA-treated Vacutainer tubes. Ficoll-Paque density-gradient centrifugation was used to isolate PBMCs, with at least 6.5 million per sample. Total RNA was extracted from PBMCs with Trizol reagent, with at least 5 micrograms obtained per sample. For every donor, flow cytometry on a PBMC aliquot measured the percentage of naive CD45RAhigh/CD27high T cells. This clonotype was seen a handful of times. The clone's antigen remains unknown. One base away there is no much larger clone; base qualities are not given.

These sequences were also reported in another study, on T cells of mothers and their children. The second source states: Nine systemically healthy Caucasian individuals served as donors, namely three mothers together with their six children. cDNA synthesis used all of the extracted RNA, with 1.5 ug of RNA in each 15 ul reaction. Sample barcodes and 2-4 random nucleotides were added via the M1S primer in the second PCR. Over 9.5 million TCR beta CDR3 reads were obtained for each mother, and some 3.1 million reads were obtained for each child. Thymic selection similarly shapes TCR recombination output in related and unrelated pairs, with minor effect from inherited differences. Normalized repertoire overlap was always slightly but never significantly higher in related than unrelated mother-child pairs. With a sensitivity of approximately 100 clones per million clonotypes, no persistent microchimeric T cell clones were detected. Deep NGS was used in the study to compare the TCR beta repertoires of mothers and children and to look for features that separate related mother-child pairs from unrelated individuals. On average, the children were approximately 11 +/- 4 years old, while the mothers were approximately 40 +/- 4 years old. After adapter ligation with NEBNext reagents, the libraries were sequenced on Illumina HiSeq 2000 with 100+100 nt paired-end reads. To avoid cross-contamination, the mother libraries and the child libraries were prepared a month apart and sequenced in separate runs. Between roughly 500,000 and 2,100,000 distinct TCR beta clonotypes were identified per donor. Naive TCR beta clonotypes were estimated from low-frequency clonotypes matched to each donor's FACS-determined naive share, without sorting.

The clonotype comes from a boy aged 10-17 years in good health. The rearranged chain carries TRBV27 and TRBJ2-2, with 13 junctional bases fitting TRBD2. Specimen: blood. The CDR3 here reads CASSFWRTSGSFTGELFF. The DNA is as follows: TGTGCCAGCAGTTTTTGGCGGACTAGCGGGAGTTTCACCGGGGAGCTGTTTTTT.